The rows below give T cell receptor beta chains drawn from one sample of a study of blood T cell repertoires in COVID-19. Sequenced by immunoSEQ multiplex PCR; TCRdb stores in-frame clones only, minus some. Of roughly 180,000 clones detected, approximately 85% appear once; the ten largest clones hold around 6.2%. Sequencing was done on a sample of PBMCs or T cells enriched from blood (not recorded which). The source of these receptors is a man aged 35-49 years who had recovered from COVID-19. CDR3s include the opening cysteine and the closing phenylalanine or tryptophan. Each record gives: V gene, CDR3 protein.

>TRBV6-5
CASRGTGLNAEAFF
>TRBV13
CASSPTDSYEQYF
>TRBV6-5
CASRAQTGSEAFF
>TRBV29-1
CSVEGRGDYGYTF
>TRBV21-1
CASSPDPHRGLYGYTF
>TRBV18
CASSDPGGSYEQYF
>TRBV11-3
CASSLDRRGNTF
>TRBV30
CAWSVQGAQAFF
>TRBV5-4
CASSLLATSTDTQYF
>TRBV9
CASSVGFRNTGELFF
>TRBV5-4
CASSLGQSSGVYEQYF
>TRBV7-9
CASSLVGFQPQHF
>TRBV5-1
CASSSDSSLNTEAFF
>TRBV5-1
CASTRTGGLNTEAFF
>TRBV6-5
CASRYRGAEAFF
>TRBV9
CASSVRGRARETQYF
>TRBV27
CASSLLAPWETQYF
>TRBV18
CASSPLPSGGTDTQYF
>TRBV7-2
CASSPTGGTTYGYTF
>TRBV10-3
CAISGLGQGAEAFF
>TRBV3-1/TRBV3-2
CASSLAGTSSNEQYF
>TRBV6-5
CASSYSLSDTQYF
>TRBV6-1
CASSEFHYTF
>TRBV6-5
CASRDSSYEQYF
>TRBV29-1
CSGDRGEETQYF
>TRBV6-4
CASSTTSGSNNEQFF
>TRBV2
CASSEFDGTAANSPLHF
>TRBV27
CASSSQLEQYF
>TRBV28
CASSLEGIGSPLHF
>TRBV12-5
CASGLRRQGDEAFF
>TRBV7-8
CASSLGSAVSNQPQHF
>TRBV25-1
CASSPGRDYQPQHF
>TRBV5-1
CASSPRTNEQYF
>TRBV9
CASSEAEDTQYF
>TRBV27
CASSFLLAGFTDTQYF